What follows are 20 T cell receptor beta chains derived from one specimen sequenced in a study of blood T cell repertoires in COVID-19. The data were produced by immunoSEQ multiplex PCR, yet TCRdb's version contains in-frame clones alone and is incomplete. There are 160,000 or so clones in the sample; around 75% occur only once, and approximately 14% lies in the top ten. Sequenced input: peripheral blood. These receptor sequences come from an elderly woman with acute or convalescent COVID-19.

The CDR3 DNA follows: TGTGCCAGCAGGAGGACAAGTAATGAAAAACTGTTTTTT. It encodes CASRRTSNEKLFF. The chain links TRBV2 to TRBJ1-4; TRBD1 might be the D (5 bases). The V gene lost 6 bases and the J gene lost 4 bases, with 9 bases spanning the gap. The CDR3 length is 13 residues. Germline V lookup: CDR1 SNHLY, CDR2 FYNNEI.

On this clone: Compared with germline, one end of the junction differs, possibly owing to a read error. The rearrangement links TRBV7-7 to TRBJ2-3; D remains unclear. Germline V gene sequence: CDR1 SSHAT, CDR2 FNYEAQ (reference sequence). The CDR3 extends over 14 amino acids. Here the CDR3 reads CASSLASFTDTQYF. CDR3 bases: TGTGCTAGCAGCTTAGCCTCGTTTACAGATACGCAGTATTTT. The entire variable domain, with the rest obtained from reference TRBV7-7 and TRBJ2-3, is as follows: GAGVSQSPRYKVTKRGQDVTLRCDPISSHATLYWYQQALGQGPEFLTYFNYEAQPDKSGLPSDRFSAERPEGSISTLTIQRTEQRDSAMYRCASSLASFTDTQYFGPGTRLTVL.

This clone came up once. V gene TRBV6-4 combines with J gene TRBJ2-5, with TRBD2 matching over 8 bases. Looked up from germline, CDR1 is MRHNA and CDR2 is SNTAGT. Trimming took 6 bases from V and 5 from J; bases not matched to a gene: 17. CDR3 length: 17 residues. The CDR3 sequence is CASRHRGGTSASETQYF. The CDR3 coding sequence is TGTGCCAGCAGACACCGGGGGGGGACTAGTGCTAGCGAGACCCAGTACTTC.

This clone was observed a few times. Here the CDR3 reads CASSSRPTSTDTQYF. The CDR3 bases are TGTGCCAGCAGCTCTAGGCCAACTAGCACAGATACGCAGTATTTT. V usage is TRBV5-5 and J usage is TRBJ2-3; D uncertain. Trimming stripped 3 bases from V and 0 bases from J, with 11 bases between. The CDR3 totals 15 residues. Germline CDR1 is SGHKS and CDR2 is YYEKEE (reference sequence).

V usage is TRBV29-1 and J usage is TRBJ1-1; 7 bases line up with TRBD1. V was pared by 6 bases and J by 2 bases, with 12 bases of the junction left unmatched. The CDR3 has 15 residues. Germline values: CDR1 SQVTM, CDR2 ANQGSEA. The CDR3 region is CSVSVSGGRNTEAFF. CDR3 DNA: TGCAGCGTGTCCGTCTCAGGGGGGAGAAACACTGAAGCTTTCTTT.

The rearrangement joins TRBV10-3 to TRBJ1-2, with TRBD1 matching over 8 bases. Germline CDR1 is ENHRY and CDR2 is SYGVKD. Trimming cost V 4 bases and J 8 bases; bases outside gene matches: 12. The CDR3 has 15 amino acids. The CDR3 nucleotides are TGTGCCATCAGTGGCGCAAAGACAGGGGTTGAGGGCTACACCTTC. Translation gives CAISGAKTGVEGYTF.

Here the CDR3 DNA reads TGTGCCAGCAGCCCCGGTCCAAGGGGCTGGAACACTGAAGCTTTCTTT. As protein: CASSPGPRGWNTEAFF. The rearrangement joins TRBV7-2 to TRBJ1-1, with D possibly matching TRBD1 (5 bases). The germline V and J ends were trimmed by 5 bases and 1 base, with 17 bases remaining between them. CDR3 size: 16 residues. The germline CDR1 and CDR2 sequences are SGHTA and FQGNSA.

This clone was picked up one time. The gene calls are TRBV18 and TRBJ2-3; a weak D match, TRBD1 (6 bases). V lost 2 bases and J lost 1, with 13 bases in between. Per germline, CDR1 KGHSH and CDR2 LQKENI. This CDR3 contains 16 residues. CDR3 in DNA: TGTGCCAGCTCACCAGTTGGGGCAGGGGGCACAGATACGCAGTATTTT. Translation gives CASSPVGAGGTDTQYF.

This chain links TRBV7-2 with TRBJ2-7; 8 positions agree with TRBD2. CDR3 length: 12 amino acids. Germline CDR1 and CDR2: SGHTA and FQGNSA. Germline trimming cut 5 bases from V and 7 bases from J; bases unmatched to any gene: 4. The CDR3 coding sequence is TGTGCCAGCAGCCGCCTAGCGGGTGAGCAGTACTTC. As protein: CASSRLAGEQYF.

The chain employs TRBV15 and TRBJ2-1, with a possible D match to TRBD2 (6 bases). The germline V gene encodes CDR1 LNHNV and CDR2 YYDKDF (reference sequence). V was cut by 1 base and J by 7 bases, with 8 bases left in between. The CDR3 extends over 13 amino acids. The CDR3 DNA reads TGTGCCACCAGCAGAGGGGGGAGGAATGAGCAGTTCTTC. It is translated as CATSRGGRNEQFF.

This clone appeared a few times. The chain is built from TRBV7-8 and TRBJ2-1; TRBD1 is a possible D gene (5 bases). Trimming removed 1 base at V and 8 bases at J, with 12 bases between. The CDR3 sequence is 14 residues long. Germline CDR1 is SGHVS and CDR2 is FQNEAQ. The CDR3 region is CASSLGWLGDEQFF. CDR3 nucleotide sequence: TGTGCCAGCAGCTTAGGGTGGCTAGGGGATGAGCAGTTCTTC.

V usage is TRBV10-3 and J usage is TRBJ1-1; D possibly corresponds to TRBD1 (5 bases). CDR3 length: 14 amino acids. In germline, CDR1 is ENHRY, CDR2 SYGVKD. The V end was cut by 8 bases, the J end by 6 bases, with 19 bases between. DNA for the CDR3: TGTGCCATCGCTGGACGGGACCGGGGGGCTGAAGCTTTCTTT. This encodes CAIAGRDRGAEAFF.

The V gene is TRBV19, the J gene TRBJ1-1, with D possibly being TRBD1 (5 bases). V was cut by 1 base and J by 1 base, with 10 bases left in between. Looked up from germline, CDR1 is LNHDA and CDR2 is SQIVND (reference sequence). The CDR3 has 15 residues. The CDR3 region has the DNA TGTGCCAGTAGTATAGGGGGCAACAAGAACACTGAAGCTTTCTTT. This gives the protein CASSIGGNKNTEAFF.

The chain recombines TRBV6-4 with TRBJ2-2, with TRBD2 matching 7 bases. Germline V lookup: CDR1 MRHNA, CDR2 SNTAGT. Trimming took 5 bases from V and 3 from J; bases not matched to a gene: 3. The CDR3 totals 14 residues. The CDR3 region is CASSSGIYTGELFF. CDR3 DNA sequence: TGTGCCAGCAGTAGCGGGATTTACACCGGGGAGCTGTTTTTT.

This clone was observed a few times. The gene calls are TRBV7-2 and TRBJ1-6; D not resolved. The V end was cut by 6 bases, the J end by 7 bases, with 13 bases between. This CDR3 contains 14 residues. The germline V gene encodes CDR1 SGHTA and CDR2 FQGNSA. The CDR3 spells CASRPYTGNSPLHF. CDR3 DNA: TGTGCCAGCAGACCGTACACGGGGAATTCACCCCTCCACTTT.

This clone has just one count. This CDR3 is CASSAGTGGDGYTF. CDR3 nucleotides: TGTGCCAGCAGCGCCGGGACAGGGGGCGATGGCTACACCTTC. The rearrangement links TRBV9 to TRBJ1-2; 12 bases match TRBD1. The junction had 3 bases not matched to a gene; V was cut back by 3 bases and J by 6 bases. Germline CDR1 is SGDLS and CDR2 is YYNGEE. This CDR3 contains 14 residues.

This clone was counted between two and nine times. J is TRBJ1-6 and V is TRBV28, with D maybe TRBD1 (6 bases). The CDR3 consists of 13 residues. Germline V gene lookup returns CDR1 MDHEN and CDR2 SYDVKM. Between the trimmed V and J ends, which lost 4 bases and 13 bases, there was a span of 14 bases. CDR3 loop: CASSSAGARPLHF. CDR3 sequence (DNA): TGTGCCAGCAGTTCGGCAGGGGCTCGTCCCCTCCACTTT.

V usage is TRBV5-8 and J usage is TRBJ1-3, with D possibly being TRBD1 (6 bases). This CDR3 is 16 amino acids long. From germline, CDR1 is SGHTS and CDR2 YDEGEE. V lost 7 bases and J lost 0, with 17 bases in between. Here the CDR3 DNA reads TGTGCCAGCTACTCAAACCGGGACAACTCTGGAAACACCATATATTTT. This encodes CASYSNRDNSGNTIYF.

In its sample, this clone was seen once. The chain recombines TRBV6-5 with TRBJ2-7; D possibly corresponds to TRBD1 (5 bases). The CDR3 totals 14 residues. Trimming cost V 6 bases and J 3 bases, with 15 bases left between them. Germline V gene lookup returns CDR1 MNHEY and CDR2 SVGAGI. In DNA form, the CDR3 reads TGTGCCAGCAGGCCAGGGCAAGGGATCTACGAGCAGTACTTC. This codes for CASRPGQGIYEQYF.

The rearrangement links TRBV6-5 to TRBJ1-1, with D possibly matching TRBD1 (5 bases). Germline V gene data show CDR1 as MNHEY and CDR2 as SVGAGI. There are 14 residues in the CDR3. Trimming pared 6 bases from V and 3 bases from J, leaving 14 bases between. The CDR3 nucleotides are TGTGCCAGCAGACCCCAGGGTAAGGACACTGAAGCTTTCTTT. Translation gives CASRPQGKDTEAFF.